This is a list of T cell receptor beta chains from one sample in a study of T-cell memory formation after mild COVID-19. TCRdb ran MiXCR on the 5' RACE reads and lists one entry per CDR3 protein. This sample has some 62,000 distinct CDR3 sequences, with over 8.5% found just once. The specimen sequenced was PBMCs or a T cell subset sorted from them (not recorded which). These receptors originate from a man younger than 35 who had mild COVID-19 (a few samples of this study predate the infection). Cell type and time point are not known. CDR3s include the opening cysteine and the closing phenylalanine or tryptophan. A D gene is named only where the DNA matches it firmly. Clone size is not always given. Where it is, it says once, few, many or a class for expanded clones.

V	J	size	D	DNA	CDR3
TRBV7-8	TRBJ2-1	NA	NA	TGTGCCAGCAGCTTAGGTGTGGCTAGTGGCTATGAGCAGTTCTTC	CASSLGVASGYEQFF
TRBV4-3	TRBJ2-1	few	NA	TGCGCCAGCAGCCTAGGGCCCGTCTCCTACAATGAGCAGTTCTTC	CASSLGPVSYNEQFF
TRBV9	TRBJ1-3	NA	NA	TGTGCCAGCAGCGTAGAGGATTCTGGAAACACCATATATTTT	CASSVEDSGNTIYF
TRBV9	TRBJ2-3	few	NA	TGTGCCAGCAGCTCACGTAATTGGGGGCCGGAGGCAGATACGCAGTATTTT	CASSSRNWGPEADTQYF
TRBV3-1	TRBJ1-2	NA	NA	TGTGCCAGCAGCCAACTACCCGGGACGCGCTATGGCTACACCTTC	CASSQLPGTRYGYTF
TRBV24-1	TRBJ2-3	few	NA	TGTGCCACCGGACCTGCAGGGACGGGGACAGATACGCAGTATTTT	CATGPAGTGTDTQYF
TRBV29-1	TRBJ2-3	NA	NA	TGCAGCGTGGGGGTGGTGGGCACAGATACGCAGTATTTT	CSVGVVGTDTQYF
TRBV24-1	TRBJ2-2	few	TRBD2	TGTGCCACCAGTGATTATGGAAGCGGGGAGAACACCGGGGAGCTGTTTTTT	CATSDYGSGENTGELFF
TRBV7-2	TRBJ1-5	NA	NA	TGTGCCAGCAGCTTAAAGGGGAACAATCAGCCCCAGCATTTT	CASSLKGNNQPQHF
TRBV5-1	TRBJ2-1	many	NA	TGCGCCAGCAGCCCCCTTGGGTCGTCCTACAATGAGCAGTTCTTC	CASSPLGSSYNEQFF
TRBV7-2	TRBJ2-1	NA	TRBD1	TGTGCCAGCAGCCCTGACAGGGACGGGGAGCAGTTCTTC	CASSPDRDGEQFF
TRBV4-3	TRBJ2-3	NA	TRBD2	TGCGCCAGCAGCCAAACCGGGGGGAGCACAGATACGCAGTATTTT	CASSQTGGSTDTQYF
TRBV5-1	TRBJ2-3	many	NA	TGCGCCAGCAGCTTGGATCCCGGTACCACAGATACGCAGTATTTT	CASSLDPGTTDTQYF
TRBV12-3/TRBV12-4	TRBJ1-4	NA	NA	TGTGCCAGCAGCCAACAGGGTTGGGGTGAAAAACTGTTTTTT	CASSQQGWGEKLFF
TRBV5-1	TRBJ2-5	many	TRBD2	TGCGCCAGCAGCAACGGGGCGGGGGGACACTACCAAGAGACCCAGTACTTC	CASSNGAGGHYQETQYF
TRBV5-1	TRBJ2-3	few	TRBD2	TGCGCCAGCAGCTTCGGGACTAACACAGATACGCAGTATTTT	CASSFGTNTDTQYF